The following is a T cell receptor (beta chain) sequence with its context. This clonotype showed up many times. This receptor's antigen is unknown. The input lacks base qualities; no much larger clone sits a single base away. Library generation was performed with 5' RACE. Sequencing was performed on a NextSeq 500. To correct for sequencing error and PCR bias, the TCR library protocol tagged individual cDNA molecules with unique molecular identifiers. Both TCR alpha and beta chains were sequenced, and tight co-correlation was observed between alpha and beta sequence abundances in each sample. Regarding the original processing steps: Decombinator V4 was used to annotate TCR sequences for V gene, J gene and CDR3. Expanded TCRs were defined as changing significantly between any two time points under a Poisson model with p below 0.0001. TCR abundances were normalised to the total number of TCRs sequenced per sample and expressed as counts per million. MAIT TCRs were defined by TRAV1-2 paired with TRAJ12, TRAJ20 or TRAJ33, and iNKT TCRs by TRAV10 paired with TRAJ18. VDJdb, accessed on 1 November 2021, was searched for TCRs annotated for CMV, EBV and SARS-CoV-2, and TCRs annotated for more than one antigen were excluded. The public reads were quality trimmed at Q25 with fastp and then assembled into clones with MiXCR by TCRdb, keeping productive beta chains. A single entry per CDR3 protein holds the most common genes and DNA from its merged rows. The V and J calls were determined by TCRdb, not by the authors. The sample yields tens of thousands of distinct CDR3 sequences; roughly 6% were counted once. The ten largest clones capture 3.5% to 4.5% of the sample.

This was a case-control study nested in a cohort of healthcare workers in London, UK, who had nasopharyngeal swab PCR tests and blood samples taken every week. Healthcare workers were recruited during the week of the UK lockdown, between 23 and 31 March 2020, and followed weekly for up to 16 weeks. CDR1 and CDR2, looked up from the germline V gene (reference sequence), are LGHDT and YNNKEL. Including cysteine and phenylalanine, the CDR3 has 14 amino acids. Left in the record is the CDR3 DNA by itself, 42 bases read in frame from the first base. V lost 0 bases and J lost 3 bases; the stretch between them is 9 bases long. This specimen belongs to a study of early T cells in non-severe SARS-CoV-2 infection (dated by TCRdb to the early 2020s). At the level of the whole study: Because TCR sequencing was done on bulk RNA from unsorted whole blood, the alpha and beta chains could not be paired.

Study-wide findings and limitations: Matching against VDJdb was skewed toward anti-spike CD8 responses, likely underestimated virus-specific expansions, and missed private and CD4 specificities.

This TCR derives from an adult who was a healthcare worker with PCR-confirmed SARS-CoV-2 infection or an uninfected control (not recorded which). The material was whole blood, obtained at baseline. Here the chain combines TRBV3-1 and TRBJ2-7; the D call is possibly TRBD1 or TRBD2, each sharing 5 bases. CDR3 region: CASSQDLRGYEQYF. The nucleotide sequence reads TGTGCCAGCAGCCAAGATCTGAGGGGCTACGAGCAGTACTTC.